The 25 T cell receptor beta chains listed next were all sequenced from one sample in a study of Ad26.COV2.S vaccination and SARS-CoV-2 variants. TCRdb's copy holds only in-frame clones and misses some; the assay was immunoSEQ multiplex PCR. The data contain under 150,000 clones, about nine tenths of them singletons. Sequences were derived from peripheral blood, sampled after recovery from COVID-19. The receptors shown here come from a human donor who had recovered from COVID-19.

The rearrangement uses TRBV7-8 and TRBJ2-3, with a possible D match to TRBD1 (5 bases). V lost 6 bases to trimming and J lost 5 bases, with 12 bases between them. Germline loops: CDR1 SGHVS, CDR2 FQNEAQ. CDR3 size: 13 residues. This CDR3 reads CASRYRFEDTQYF. The CDR3 DNA reads as TGTGCCAGCAGGTACAGGTTTGAAGATACGCAGTATTTT.

The rearrangement joins TRBV6-5 to TRBJ2-1, with a possible D match to TRBD1 (6 bases). The V gene lost 6 bases and the J gene lost 10 bases, with 10 bases spanning the gap. Germline CDR1 MNHEY, CDR2 SVGAGI. This CDR3 has 11 residues. The CDR3 DNA follows: TGTGCCAGCAGCCAAGGGGGAGAGCAGTTCTTC. Translated: CASSQGGEQFF.

The rearrangement joins TRBV15 to TRBJ1-1; a possible D gene is TRBD1 (5 bases). V lost 1 base and J 10 bases, leaving 16 bases between the germline ends. The CDR3 runs to 14 residues. Germline CDR1 and CDR2: LNHNV and YYDKDF (reference sequence). The CDR3 is CATSRGIVGEPAFF. CDR3 DNA sequence: TGTGCCACCAGCAGAGGGATTGTAGGGGAGCCAGCTTTCTTT.

The V gene is TRBV19, the J gene TRBJ1-2; D remains unclear. The CDR3 sequence is 16 residues long. Germline CDR1 is LNHDA and CDR2 is SQIVND (reference sequence). V was trimmed by 0 bases and J by 0 bases, leaving 11 bases between them. The CDR3, as DNA: TGTGCCAGTAGTATAGATTCGGCAGGAGCTAACTATGGCTACACCTTC. It specifies CASSIDSAGANYGYTF.

This clone was counted a few times. The chain's CDR3 is CASRTGDEQYF. CDR3 nucleotides: TGTGCCAGCCGAACAGGGGACGAGCAGTACTTC. The V and J genes are TRBV6-5 and TRBJ2-7; 7 bases are a match to TRBD1. The V gene's germline CDR1 is MNHEY and CDR2 SVGAGI. V was pared by 8 bases and J by 5 bases, with 3 bases of the junction left unmatched. The CDR3 spans 11 residues.

This chain connects TRBV9 to TRBJ1-1; D ambiguous. CDR1 and CDR2 from the germline V gene are SGDLS and YYNGEE. The V end lost 0 bases, the J end lost 5 bases, and 14 bases lay between the germline ends. The CDR3 is 15 amino acids. DNA of the CDR3: TGTGCCAGCAGCGTAGACGGCGGAGTGGGAACTGAAGCTTTCTTT. Its translation is CASSVDGGVGTEAFF. The full variable domain, in which reference TRBV9 and TRBJ1-1 provide the parts outside the CDR3, is DSGVTQTPKHLITATGQRVTLRCSPRSGDLSVYWYQQSLDQGLQFLIQYYNGEERAKGNILERFSAQQFPDLHSELNLSSLELGDSALYFCASSVDGGVGTEAFFGQGTRLTVV.

About this clone: The sample carries other DNA sequences with the same CDR3. The chain employs TRBV14 and TRBJ2-3, with D unclear. The CDR3 extends over 20 amino acids. Trimming took off 0 bases at V and 2 bases at J, with 24 bases between the two ends. The V gene's germline CDR1 is SGHDN and CDR2 FVKESK. The CDR3: CASSQDSNPPNLTNTDTQYF. Here the CDR3 DNA reads TGTGCCAGCAGCCAAGATTCGAACCCCCCCAATCTAACAAACACAGATACGCAGTATTTT.

This clone has a count of ten or more. The chain employs TRBV12-5 and TRBJ2-2, with D possibly being TRBD1 or TRBD2 (6 bases each). The CDR3 runs 13 residues. Germline CDR1 LGHNT, CDR2 FRNRAP. Trimming removed 6 bases from V and 3 bases from J, with 8 bases in between. For the CDR3, the DNA is TGTGCTAGTGGAAGGGGGGACACCGGGGAGCTGTTTTTT. It translates to CASGRGDTGELFF.

This chain connects TRBV5-4 to TRBJ2-5, with TRBD1 as a possible D gene (6 bases). CDR3 length: 13 residues. CDR1 is SGHNT and CDR2 is YYREEE in the germline V gene (reference sequence). Trimming cost V 2 bases and J 4 bases, with 9 bases left between them. The CDR3 DNA follows: TGTGCCAGCAGCTTAGGACAGACAGAGACCCAGTACTTC. Translating gives CASSLGQTETQYF.

V gene TRBV28 combines with J gene TRBJ1-1; 8 bases agree with TRBD1. The CDR3 extends over 18 amino acids. Germline assignment: CDR1 MDHEN and CDR2 SYDVKM. With 7 bases clipped from V and 3 bases from J, the junction kept 19 bases outside the gene matches. CDR3 loop: CASNTQTGVSWLDTEAFF. DNA of the CDR3: TGTGCCAGCAATACACAGACAGGGGTGAGTTGGTTGGACACTGAAGCTTTCTTT.

This clone was seen more than once but under ten times. In nucleotides, the CDR3 is TGTGCCAGCAGCAAGACAGGAAGGTATTCACCCCTCCACTTT. Its translation: CASSKTGRYSPLHF. The rearrangement uses TRBV7-9 and TRBJ1-6, with D tentatively TRBD1 (6 bases). The CDR3 length is 14 residues. Germline CDR1 and CDR2: SEHNR and FQNEAQ (reference sequence). V lost 5 bases, J lost 8 bases, and 13 bases lay in between.

This chain joins TRBV19 and TRBJ2-5, with D perhaps matching TRBD1 (8 bases). CDR1 and CDR2 (germline): LNHDA, SQIVND (reference sequence). The CDR3 runs 14 residues. Trimming pared 4 bases from V and 4 bases from J, leaving 13 bases between. Here the CDR3 reads CASSTQGEGETQYF. DNA of the CDR3: TGTGCCAGTAGTACACAGGGGGAGGGAGAGACCCAGTACTTC.

Turning to this clone: Other DNA sequences from this sample encode an identical CDR3 as well. The rearrangement links TRBV7-2 to TRBJ1-3; 10 bases are a match to TRBD1. The ends lost 7 bases at V and 9 bases at J; junction bases unmatched: 15. Germline-derived CDR1 and CDR2 are SGHTA and FQGNSA. This CDR3 region has 16 residues. The CDR3 coding sequence is TGTGCCAGCAACCAACGGGACAGGGGATCCCGTGGCACCATATATTTT. Amino acid sequence: CASNQRDRGSRGTIYF.

V and J are TRBV27 and TRBJ1-4, with D maybe TRBD1 (6 bases). The germline CDR1 and CDR2 sequences are MNHEY and SMNVEV (reference sequence). Between the trimmed V and J ends, which lost 6 bases and 3 bases, there was a span of 14 bases. There are 15 residues in the CDR3. The CDR3 spells CASRPRQASNEKLFF. The CDR3 DNA is TGTGCCAGCAGACCTCGACAGGCATCTAATGAAAAACTGTTTTTT. The variable domain in full, completed from reference TRBV27 and TRBJ1-4, reads EAQVTQNPRYLITVTGKKLTVTCSQNMNHEYMSWYRQDPGLGLRQIYYSMNVEVTDKGDVPEGYKVSRKEKRNFPLILESPSPNQTSLYFCASRPRQASNEKLFFGSGTQLSVL.

The chain uses TRBV5-1 and TRBJ2-5, with no clear D. In germline, CDR1 is SGHRS, CDR2 YFSETQ. This CDR3 contains 14 residues. The V gene lost 0 bases and the J gene lost 1 base, with 7 bases spanning the gap. The CDR3, as DNA: TGCGCCAGCAGCTTGGGTTCGGCCCAAGAGACCCAGTACTTC. Translated, it gives CASSLGSAQETQYF.

V usage is TRBV27 and J usage is TRBJ2-2, with a weak D call TRBD2 (5 bases). This CDR3 is built from 15 residues. Germline V gene data show CDR1 as MNHEY and CDR2 as SMNVEV (reference sequence). V lost 3 bases, J lost 7 bases, and 15 bases lay in between. DNA for the CDR3: TGTGCCAGCAGTTTTTATGTAGTCGGGATCGGGGAGCTGTTTTTT. It encodes CASSFYVVGIGELFF.

V and J are TRBV7-9 and TRBJ1-2; D unresolved. CDR3 length: 15 residues. V lost 3 bases and J 0 bases, leaving 11 bases between the germline ends. Looked up from germline, CDR1 is SEHNR and CDR2 is FQNEAQ (reference sequence). CDR3 DNA sequence: TGTGCCAGCAGCTTGCGTAATATCGCTAACTATGGCTACACCTTC. It encodes CASSLRNIANYGYTF.

The chain employs TRBV2 and TRBJ2-3; no clear D gene. Trimming took 5 bases from V and 1 from J, leaving 13 bases between them. The CDR3 length is 15 residues. Germline V lookup: CDR1 SNHLY, CDR2 FYNNEI. The CDR3 DNA follows: TGTGCCAGCAGTCCGGTTGGGGTGCGCACAGATACGCAGTATTTT. Amino acid sequence: CASSPVGVRTDTQYF. Using reference TRBV2 and TRBJ2-3 for the parts outside the CDR3, the full variable domain is EPEVTQTPSHQVTQMGQEVILRCVPISNHLYFYWYRQILGQKVEFLVSFYNNEISEKSEIFDDQFSVERPDGSNFTLKIRSTKLEDSAMYFCASSPVGVRTDTQYFGPGTRLTVL.

The rearrangement links TRBV6-5 to TRBJ2-1; D not certain. Germline CDR1 reads MNHEY; CDR2 reads SVGAGI. With 5 bases removed from V and 0 bases from J, the gap between germline ends came to 8 bases. The CDR3 runs to 14 residues. The CDR3 nucleotides read TGTGCCAGCAGTCCGACGAGCTCCTACAATGAGCAGTTCTTC. It translates to CASSPTSSYNEQFF.

The V call is TRBV30, the J call TRBJ1-6, with TRBD1 as a possible D gene (5 bases). CDR1 is GTSNPN, CDR2 SVGIG, per germline (reference sequence). There are 16 residues in the CDR3. Trimming stripped 4 bases from V and 5 bases from J, with 18 bases between. The CDR3 is CAWKLLRDGNNSPLHF. The CDR3, as DNA: TGTGCCTGGAAACTGCTCAGGGACGGGAATAATTCACCCCTCCACTTT.

This clone has just one count. CDR3 sequence reads: CSALGPGQGGTEAFF. Here the CDR3 DNA reads TGCAGCGCCCTCGGCCCGGGACAGGGAGGCACTGAAGCTTTCTTT. The rearrangement uses TRBV29-1 and TRBJ1-1, with 9 bases matching TRBD1. CDR1 and CDR2 (germline): SQVTM, ANQGSEA. The J segment lost 4 bases and the V segment lost 7 bases, leaving 13 bases of the junction unmatched. The CDR3 runs to 15 residues.

The V call is TRBV5-4, the J call TRBJ2-2; D is unresolved. The germline V gene encodes CDR1 SGHNT and CDR2 YYREEE (reference sequence). The CDR3 has 13 amino acids. The V gene lost 0 bases and the J gene lost 5 bases, with 5 bases spanning the gap. The CDR3 sequence is CASSLVMTGELFF. The CDR3 bases are TGTGCCAGCAGCTTGGTCATGACCGGGGAGCTGTTTTTT. The full variable domain, with the rest looked up from reference TRBV5-4 and TRBJ2-2, is ETGVTQSPTHLIKTRGQQVTLRCSSQSGHNTVSWYQQALGQGPQFIFQYYREEENGRGNFPPRFSGLQFPNYSSELNVNALELDDSALYLCASSLVMTGELFFGEGSRLTVL.

The chain couples TRBV5-4 to TRBJ1-2; D uncertain. Germline lookup yields CDR1 SGHNT and CDR2 YYREEE (reference sequence). CDR3 length: 16 amino acids. The ends were cut back, 1 base at V and 4 bases at J, with 17 bases in the middle. This chain's CDR3 is CASSLKPATPSYGYTF. The CDR3 DNA is TGTGCCAGCAGCTTGAAGCCGGCGACCCCTTCCTATGGCTACACCTTC.

J is TRBJ2-2 and V is TRBV25-1; D is possibly TRBD1 (6 bases). In germline, CDR1 is MGHDK, CDR2 SYGVNS. V was trimmed by 3 bases and J by 3 bases, leaving 14 bases between them. The CDR3 is 16 amino acids. CDR3 DNA sequence: TGTGCCAGCAGTGAGGGCTGGGGGCCGTACACCGGGGAGCTGTTTTTT. As protein: CASSEGWGPYTGELFF.

This clone was detected only once. V is TRBV11-2 and J is TRBJ2-7; D gene unclear. Trimming left V 7 bases short and J 3 bases short, with 10 bases between. Germline V lookup: CDR1 SGHAT, CDR2 FQNNGV. The CDR3 runs 12 residues. The CDR3 sequence: CASTPHFYEQYF. CDR3 DNA: TGTGCCAGCACCCCTCATTTCTACGAGCAGTACTTC.